Following are 4 T cell receptor beta chains from one sample sequenced in a study of T cell clones after liver transplantation. The protocol was immunoSEQ multiplex PCR, while the TCRdb copy is restricted to in-frame clones and leaves out a portion. The table lists tens of thousands of clones, more than 70% of them singletons. Sequenced material: CD4+ T cells from blood, taken at the 22-month timepoint. The source of these receptors is a human patient who received a liver transplant. T cells may partly derive from the graft donor.

In this sample, this clone turned up once. The chain links TRBV10-2 to TRBJ1-2; 8 bases line up with TRBD1. Trimming took 4 bases from V and 6 from J; bases not matched to a gene: 7. Germline CDR1 reads WSHSY; CDR2 reads SAAADI. This CDR3 is 14 amino acids long. The CDR3 loop is CASSGQGIGDGYTF. The CDR3 DNA reads as TGCGCCAGCAGTGGACAGGGGATAGGAGATGGCTACACCTTC.

This chain links TRBV19 with TRBJ1-1, with 9 bases matching TRBD1. V shed 8 bases and J 3 bases; nucleotides not matched to a gene: 25. There are 20 residues in the CDR3. Germline CDR1 reads LNHDA; CDR2 reads SQIVND (reference sequence). The CDR3 loop is CASARANSGTGYSWDTEAFF. The CDR3 region has the DNA TGTGCCAGTGCCAGAGCAAATTCCGGGACAGGGTATTCTTGGGACACTGAAGCTTTCTTT.

The rearrangement joins TRBV7-2 to TRBJ1-4; TRBD1 agrees at 9 bases. There are 15 residues in the CDR3. Germline CDR1 reads SGHTA; CDR2 reads FQGNSA. Trimming took 5 bases from V and 7 from J; bases not matched to a gene: 8. The CDR3 nucleotides are TGTGCCAGCAGCCGCCCACCGGGACAGGGTGAAAAACTGTTTTTT. Translating gives CASSRPPGQGEKLFF.

Notes on this clone: One end of the junction fails to match germline, which may point to a read error. The rearrangement links TRBV19 to TRBJ2-1, with TRBD2 matching over 11 bases. Per the germline V gene, CDR1 is LNHDA and CDR2 is SQIVND (reference sequence). This CDR3 spans 15 amino acids. Here the CDR3 reads CASSVSGGAYNEQFF. Written as DNA, the CDR3 is TGTGCCAGTAGTGTTAGCGGGGGGGCCTATAATGAGCAGTTCTTC.